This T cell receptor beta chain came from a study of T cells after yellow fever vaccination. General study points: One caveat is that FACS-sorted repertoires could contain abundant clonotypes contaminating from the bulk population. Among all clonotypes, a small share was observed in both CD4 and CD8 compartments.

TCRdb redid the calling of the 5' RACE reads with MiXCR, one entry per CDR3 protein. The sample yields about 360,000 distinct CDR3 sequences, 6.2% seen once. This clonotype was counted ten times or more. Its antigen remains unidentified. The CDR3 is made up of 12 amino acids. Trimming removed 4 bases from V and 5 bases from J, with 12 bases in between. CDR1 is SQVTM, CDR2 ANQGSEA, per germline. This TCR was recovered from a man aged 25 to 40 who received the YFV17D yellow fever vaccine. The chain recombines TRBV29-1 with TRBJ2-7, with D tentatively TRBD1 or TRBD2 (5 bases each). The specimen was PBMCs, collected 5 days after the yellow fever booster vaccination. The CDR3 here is CSVGLGDHEQYF. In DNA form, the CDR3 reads TGCAGCGTTGGCTTAGGGGACCACGAGCAGTACTTC.